Shown below are 9 T cell receptor beta chains from a single sample sequenced in a study of response to subunit inactivated influenza vaccine. TCRdb re-called the RT-PCR reads through MiXCR, storing one row per CDR3 protein. In the table there are roughly 550,000 distinct CDR3 sequences, roughly a quarter of which are singletons. The data also belong to a second study, concerning T cells expressing NK-cell markers. That investigation notes: Making the TCR beta cDNA relied on 5'RACE template switching with UMIs.

The sample was CD4+ T cells sorted from PBMCs, taken approximately 13 days after vaccination. These receptors all come from a man aged 50-59 years who received an inactivated influenza vaccine.

The rearrangement links TRBV11-2 to TRBJ1-1, with unresolved D. The CDR3 extends over 15 amino acids. Germline values: CDR1 SGHAT, CDR2 FQNNGV. Trimming removed 0 bases from V and 10 bases from J, with 18 bases in between. DNA for the CDR3: TGTGCCAGCAGCTTAGATGTCGTCGGCACGGCCCGAGCTTTCTTT. Translated, it gives CASSLDVVGTARAFF.

A few counts support this clonotype. The rearrangement uses TRBV7-9 and TRBJ1-1; 9 bases map to TRBD1. V shed 3 bases and J 4 bases; nucleotides not matched to a gene: 3. The CDR3 loop spans 14 amino acids. The germline gives CDR1 SEHNR, CDR2 FQNEAQ (reference sequence). The DNA of the CDR3 is TGTGCCAGCAGCTTTGGGGACAGGGCCACTGAAGCTTTCTTT. Protein sequence: CASSFGDRATEAFF.

The rearrangement links TRBV28 to TRBJ2-7; D might be TRBD2 (6 bases). The CDR3 length is 16 residues. V was trimmed by 2 bases and J by 2 bases, leaving 16 bases between them. The germline V gene has CDR1 MDHEN and CDR2 SYDVKM. The CDR3 region has the DNA TGTGCCAGCAGTTTAGTTGCGGGGATCGGGACCTACGAGCAGTACTTC. It encodes CASSLVAGIGTYEQYF.

This clonotype was seen a few times. This chain links TRBV20-1 with TRBJ1-2; the D is unclear. Trimming shortened V by 4 bases and J by 11 bases, and 14 bases separated the two germline ends. From germline, CDR1 is DFQATT and CDR2 SNEGSKA (reference sequence). The CDR3 runs to 11 residues. CDR3 residues: CSATPGTVYTF. DNA of the CDR3: TGCAGTGCTACTCCTGGAACAGTTTACACCTTC.

This clonotype was picked up many times. J is TRBJ2-1 and V is TRBV28; D is ambiguous. The CDR3 is 13 residues long. The V end was cut by 5 bases, the J end by 8 bases, with 13 bases between. CDR1 and CDR2 from the germline V gene are MDHEN and SYDVKM. Written as DNA, the CDR3 is TGTGCCAGCAGTGTTTATCCTGCGTATGAGCAGTTCTTC. Its protein is CASSVYPAYEQFF.

This clonotype appeared many times. The V and J genes are TRBV5-1 and TRBJ1-2, with D possibly TRBD1 on 6 matching bases. The CDR3 is 13 residues long. CDR1 is SGHRS, CDR2 YFSETQ, per germline. V was cut by 4 bases and J by 2 bases, with 9 bases left in between. The CDR3 loop reads CASSQDSNYGYTF. Written as DNA, the CDR3 is TGCGCCAGCAGCCAGGACAGCAACTATGGCTACACCTTC.

The chain employs TRBV5-6 and TRBJ2-7; perhaps TRBD2 as D (6 bases). Germline-derived CDR1 and CDR2 are SGHDT and YYEEEE. V was shortened by 0 bases and J by 3 bases, with 22 bases between the two germline ends. The CDR3 has 18 amino acids. The CDR3 DNA reads TGTGCCAGCAGCTTGGCCGTTCTGCTGGGTAGCGGATACTACGAGCAGTACTTC. The encoded protein is CASSLAVLLGSGYYEQYF.

This clonotype has ten or more counts. V and J are TRBV20-1 and TRBJ2-5, with TRBD2 matching 7 bases. Germline V gives CDR1 DFQATT, CDR2 SNEGSKA (reference sequence). With 3 bases clipped from V and 2 bases from J, the junction kept 6 bases outside the gene matches. The CDR3 loop spans 14 amino acids. The CDR3 protein is CSASLSGGQETQYF. CDR3 nucleotide sequence: TGCAGTGCTAGCTTGTCGGGGGGTCAAGAGACCCAGTACTTC.

This sequence joins TRBV10-3 and TRBJ2-5; D ambiguous. The CDR3 extends over 14 amino acids. V shed 5 bases and J shed 0 bases, with 10 bases lying between them. Germline CDR1 is ENHRY and CDR2 is SYGVKD. Here the CDR3 reads CAISSTVNQETQYF. The DNA of the CDR3 is TGTGCCATCAGTTCGACGGTTAACCAAGAGACCCAGTACTTC.